These 22 T cell receptor beta chains were sequenced from one sample in a study of CD8+ T cells in alopecia areata. Extracted RNA was reverse transcribed, and the resulting cDNA served as sequencing template. This table comes from immunoSEQ multiplex PCR, and its TCRdb copy is limited to in-frame clones, with some not included. Counted here are 100,000 to 150,000 clones, around 50% occurring once; the ten biggest clones make up 10% to 13%. Sequences were obtained from NKG2D-low CD8+ T cells sorted from blood. The origin of the receptors is a human donor with alopecia areata.

This clone showed up just a few times. The chain is built from TRBV29-1 and TRBJ2-2; the D gene is possibly TRBD1 (6 bases). The CDR3 is made up of 15 amino acids. Germline V gene lookup returns CDR1 SQVTM and CDR2 ANQGSEA. With 4 bases removed from V and 3 bases from J, the gap between germline ends came to 15 bases. CDR3 DNA sequence: TGCAGCGTTGTTGCCCTTGGGGGCGACACCGGGGAGCTGTTTTTT. It encodes CSVVALGGDTGELFF.

The chain couples TRBV4-1 to TRBJ2-7; TRBD1 agrees at 7 bases. Germline V gives CDR1 MGHRA, CDR2 YSYEKL. CDR3 length equals 15 residues. V shed 4 bases, J shed 2 bases, and the junction held 8 bases outside the gene matches. The CDR3 reads CASSRLTGTAYEQYF. The DNA of the CDR3 is TGCGCCAGCAGCCGCCTCACCGGGACAGCCTACGAGCAGTACTTC.

The CDR3 coding sequence is TGTGCCAGCAGCTCCAGCACAGATACGCAGTATTTT. Protein product: CASSSSTDTQYF. The chain combines TRBV13 with TRBJ2-3; D gene unclear. The CDR3 runs to 12 residues. CDR1 PRHDT and CDR2 FYEKMQ come from the germline V gene (reference sequence). The V gene lost 4 bases and the J gene lost 0 bases, with 2 bases spanning the gap.

Regarding this clone: This likely traces to a read error, being one base from a far larger clone. This chain links TRBV7-9 with TRBJ2-5, with D uncertain. The CDR3 totals 10 residues. The germline V gene has CDR1 SEHNR and CDR2 FQNEAQ (reference sequence). The V gene lost 6 bases and the J gene lost 4 bases, with 3 bases spanning the gap. The CDR3: CASSGETQYF. CDR3 nucleotides: TGTGCCAGCAGTGGAGAGACCCAGTACTTC.

The gene calls are TRBV7-9 and TRBJ2-5, with D maybe TRBD1 (6 bases). The germline gives CDR1 SEHNR, CDR2 FQNEAQ (reference sequence). The CDR3 is 15 amino acids. Trimming cost V 4 bases and J 5 bases, with 17 bases left between them. CDR3 sequence (DNA): TGTGCCAGCAGCTCCCCTTCCAGGGGATTCGAGACCCAGTACTTC. It specifies CASSSPSRGFETQYF.

The chain employs TRBV30 and TRBJ1-1; TRBD1 aligns across 7 bases. Germline CDR1 reads GTSNPN; CDR2 reads SVGIG (reference sequence). The CDR3 extends over 14 amino acids. V was clipped by 0 bases and J by 8 bases; unmatched bases: 9. The CDR3 DNA follows: TGTGCCTGGAGTGTAGGGGGCGCCTACGCCGAAGCTTTCTTT. Translating it yields CAWSVGGAYAEAFF.

The genes are TRBV29-1 and TRBJ1-1; D is possibly TRBD1 (6 bases). From germline, CDR1 is SQVTM and CDR2 ANQGSEA. The CDR3 is 13 amino acids. V lost 3 bases and J lost 3, with 11 bases in between. CDR3 DNA: TGCAGCGTTGATCCAGGGGTAGACACTGAAGCTTTCTTT. This gives the protein CSVDPGVDTEAFF.

About this clone: The identical CDR3 is also encoded by other nucleotide sequences in the sample. The chain recombines TRBV5-1 with TRBJ2-7, with 7 bases lining up with TRBD1. The CDR3 totals 13 residues. Trimming removed 4 bases from V and 2 bases from J; junction bases left unmatched: 3. Germline-derived CDR1 and CDR2 are SGHRS and YFSETQ. The DNA for the CDR3 is TGCGCCAGCAGCCTCACAGGGGCCTACGAGCAGTACTTC. Protein: CASSLTGAYEQYF.

This rearrangement joins TRBV9 to TRBJ2-7, with 7 bases matching TRBD1. From germline, CDR1 is SGDLS and CDR2 YYNGEE. The CDR3 contains 14 residues. J lost 1 base, V lost 3 bases, and 4 bases had no gene match. CDR3 residues: CASSGGDSSYEQYF. In DNA form, the CDR3 reads TGTGCCAGCAGCGGAGGGGACAGTTCCTACGAGCAGTACTTC.

The rearrangement joins TRBV6-5 to TRBJ2-2; possible D gene TRBD2, 6 bases. V lost 3 bases to trimming and J lost 5 bases, with 13 bases between them. Germline assignment: CDR1 MNHEY and CDR2 SVGAGI. The CDR3 consists of 15 residues. DNA for the CDR3: TGTGCCAGCAGTTATTCCCGGGAGCTAACCGGGGAGCTGTTTTTT. This translates into CASSYSRELTGELFF.

This clone occurred a few times. This chain joins TRBV6-6 and TRBJ2-7, with 8 bases aligning to TRBD1. This CDR3 has 15 amino acids. The trim removed 6 bases at V and 1 base at J, leaving 8 bases unmatched. In germline, CDR1 is MNHNY, CDR2 SVGAGI (reference sequence). The CDR3 region is CASRGRTGMSYEQYF. The CDR3 DNA is TGTGCCAGCAGGGGCCGGACAGGGATGTCCTACGAGCAGTACTTC.

This clone has a handful of counts. V usage is TRBV29-1 and J usage is TRBJ2-1, with 8 bases that match TRBD2. The J segment lost 1 base and the V segment lost 3 bases, leaving 8 bases of the junction unmatched. This CDR3 has 16 residues. Looked up from germline, CDR1 is SQVTM and CDR2 is ANQGSEA. CDR3 DNA: TGCAGCGTTGAGGCCTTAGCGGGACGGTCCTACAATGAGCAGTTCTTC. Its translation is CSVEALAGRSYNEQFF.

The chain has TRBV5-6 and TRBJ1-2; D is undetermined. The germline V gene has CDR1 SGHDT and CDR2 YYEEEE. This CDR3 region has 11 residues. Trimming took off 0 bases at V and 7 bases at J, with 4 bases between the two ends. Here the CDR3 DNA reads TGTGCCAGCAGCTTGGCGGCTGGCTACACCTTC. Translating it yields CASSLAAGYTF.

This clone was observed a handful of times. The rearrangement uses TRBV27 and TRBJ2-4, with TRBD2 matching 8 bases. CDR1 and CDR2 (germline): MNHEY, SMNVEV (reference sequence). The CDR3 contains 15 residues. The J segment lost 2 bases and the V segment lost 4 bases, leaving 4 bases of the junction unmatched. The CDR3 protein is CASSSRLATKNIQYF. In nucleotides, the CDR3 is TGTGCCAGCAGTTCCCGACTAGCGACCAAAAACATTCAGTACTTC.

In nucleotides, the CDR3 is TGCGCCAGCAGCCAAACACAGGGGGGCGCGCAGTATTTT. As protein: CASSQTQGGAQYF. This chain joins TRBV4-1 and TRBJ2-3; 8 bases match TRBD1. The germline gives CDR1 MGHRA, CDR2 YSYEKL. The ends lost 2 bases at V and 10 bases at J; junction bases unmatched: 5. The CDR3 contains 13 residues.

V usage is TRBV2 and J usage is TRBJ2-7, with D perhaps given as TRBD1 or TRBD2 (5 bases each). V lost 3 bases to trimming and J lost 6 bases, with 9 bases between them. This CDR3 has 12 amino acids. Germline assignment: CDR1 SNHLY and CDR2 FYNNEI. The CDR3 DNA reads TGTGCCAGCAGTGATGGGGGACGCGAGCAGTACTTC. Amino acid sequence: CASSDGGREQYF.

This clone came up a few times. This chain connects TRBV27 to TRBJ2-3; no clear D. The ends were cut back, 7 bases at V and 4 bases at J, with 12 bases in the middle. CDR3 length equals 13 residues. CDR1 MNHEY and CDR2 SMNVEV come from the germline V gene (reference sequence). The CDR3 DNA sequence: TGTGCCAGCAACGAAGCAGGTTCAGATACGCAGTATTTT. Translated: CASNEAGSDTQYF.

This rearrangement joins TRBV27 to TRBJ2-3; D gene ambiguous. This CDR3 is 13 amino acids long. Trimming left V 6 bases short and J 2 bases short, with 9 bases between. Germline CDR1 MNHEY, CDR2 SMNVEV (reference sequence). CDR3 sequence (DNA): TGTGCCAGCAGACCCTTATCCACAGATACGCAGTATTTT. Translated, it gives CASRPLSTDTQYF.

The chain couples TRBV27 to TRBJ1-6, with 9 bases fitting TRBD1. With 10 bases clipped from V and 6 bases from J, the junction kept 4 bases outside the gene matches. CDR1 is MNHEY and CDR2 is SMNVEV in the germline V gene (reference sequence). The CDR3 is 13 amino acids. The CDR3 sequence: CATADRGNSPLHF. The CDR3 DNA reads TGTGCCACTGCGGACAGGGGTAATTCACCCCTCCACTTT.

This chain joins TRBV29-1 and TRBJ1-2; 12 bases are a match to TRBD1. The CDR3 has 18 residues. In germline, CDR1 is SQVTM, CDR2 ANQGSEA. The J segment lost 0 bases and the V segment lost 6 bases, leaving 14 bases of the junction unmatched. The CDR3 is CSVPPSGQGALANYGYTF. In DNA, the CDR3 is TGCAGCGTACCGCCCTCGGGACAGGGGGCTCTAGCTAACTATGGCTACACCTTC.

The chain carries TRBV27 and TRBJ2-7, with a tentative D call TRBD2 (6 bases). TRBJ2-5 explains the end of the DNA better; the J call may be wrong. The CDR3 is 13 amino acids. CDR1 is MNHEY, CDR2 SMNVEV, per germline (reference sequence). As DNA, the CDR3 is TGTGCCAGCAGCCGGGGACTGGCAGAGACCCAGTACTTC. This gives the protein CASSRGLAETQYF.

The chain is built from TRBV29-1 and TRBJ2-1; D may be TRBD2 (6 bases). V lost 7 bases to trimming and J lost 4 bases, with 17 bases between them. Germline CDR1 and CDR2: SQVTM and ANQGSEA. The CDR3 consists of 14 residues. This CDR3 reads CSAGGLMSYNEQFF. In nucleotides, the CDR3 is TGCAGCGCCGGCGGACTAATGTCTTACAATGAGCAGTTCTTC.